This is a list of T cell receptor beta chains from one sample in a study of CD8+CD57+ T cells in acquired aplastic anemia. MiXCR, run by TCRdb on the reads, gives a single entry per CDR3 protein. The data show around 170,000 distinct CDR3 sequences, just under 50% seen once. The material sequenced was sorted CD4+, CD8+, or CD8+CD57+ T cells (not recorded which) from PBMCs. These receptors all stem from a human donor with aplastic anemia. CDR3s include the opening cysteine and the closing phenylalanine or tryptophan. D genes are given only for firm matches. Only part of the rows carry a size: once, few, many, or a class if the clone is expanded.

V gene: TRBV7-2; J gene: TRBJ2-5; D gene: -; clone size: -; CDR3 DNA: TGTGCCAGCAGCTTAGGACCCCCTCAACCCGAGACCCAGTACTTC; CDR3 protein: CASSLGPPQPETQYF
V gene: TRBV9; J gene: TRBJ2-7; D gene: -; clone size: many; CDR3 DNA: TGTGCCAGCAGCGTGGGACCCCGTCCCCTCGAGCAGTACTTC; CDR3 protein: CASSVGPRPLEQYF
V gene: TRBV12-3/TRBV12-4; J gene: TRBJ2-7; D gene: TRBD2; clone size: many; CDR3 DNA: TGTGCCACCCGGACTAGCGGGAGGAACGAGCAGTACTTC; CDR3 protein: CATRTSGRNEQYF
V gene: TRBV7-6; J gene: TRBJ1-1; D gene: -; clone size: -; CDR3 DNA: TGTGCCAGCAGCCCCGGCAGGCTGAACACTGAAGCTTTCTTT; CDR3 protein: CASSPGRLNTEAFF
V gene: TRBV3-1; J gene: TRBJ1-3; D gene: -; clone size: -; CDR3 DNA: TGTGCCAGCAGCCCCCGACAAGCTCTGGGCACCATATATTTT; CDR3 protein: CASSPRQALGTIYF
V gene: TRBV20-1; J gene: TRBJ2-1; D gene: TRBD2; clone size: -; CDR3 DNA: TGCAGTGCTACTGAAACTAGCGGGAGGATCTATGAGCAGTTCTTC; CDR3 protein: CSATETSGRIYEQFF
V gene: TRBV5-4; J gene: TRBJ1-2; D gene: -; clone size: -; CDR3 DNA: TGTGCCAGCAGCTTGGGCGGGAGAGCGCGATATGGCTACACCTTC; CDR3 protein: CASSLGGRARYGYTF
V gene: TRBV20-1; J gene: TRBJ2-7; D gene: -; clone size: -; CDR3 DNA: TGCAGTGCTAGCCCCCTTTACGAGCAGTACTTC; CDR3 protein: CSASPLYEQYF
V gene: TRBV29-1; J gene: TRBJ2-7; D gene: -; clone size: -; CDR3 DNA: TGCAGCGTCGCCAGGGTCGCGGCCTACGAGCAGTACTTC; CDR3 protein: CSVARVAAYEQYF
V gene: TRBV19; J gene: TRBJ1-2; D gene: -; clone size: -; CDR3 DNA: TGTGCCAGTAGTTGGAGCGCGGATTTCACCTTC; CDR3 protein: CASSWSADFTF
V gene: TRBV10-3; J gene: TRBJ2-5; D gene: TRBD2; clone size: -; CDR3 DNA: TGTGCCATCAGTGGGGGGCTAGCGGGGTCAGAGACCCAGTACTTC; CDR3 protein: CAISGGLAGSETQYF
V gene: TRBV3-1; J gene: TRBJ2-7; D gene: -; clone size: few; CDR3 DNA: TGTGCCAGCAGCCACTTCTGGAGCCCCTGGGGGGAGCAGTACTTC; CDR3 protein: CASSHFWSPWGEQYF
V gene: TRBV4-1; J gene: TRBJ1-3; D gene: -; clone size: many; CDR3 DNA: TGCGCCAGCAGCCGATATGACACCATATATTTT; CDR3 protein: CASSRYDTIYF
V gene: TRBV19; J gene: TRBJ2-3; D gene: -; clone size: -; CDR3 DNA: TGTGCCAGTAGTCGATCCACAGATACGCAGTATTTT; CDR3 protein: CASSRSTDTQYF
V gene: TRBV9; J gene: TRBJ2-1; D gene: TRBD1; clone size: -; CDR3 DNA: TGTGCCAGCAGCGTTGGCCCAACGCAGGGGGCGGTTAATGAGCAGTTCTTC; CDR3 protein: CASSVGPTQGAVNEQFF
V gene: TRBV7-2; J gene: TRBJ2-7; D gene: -; clone size: -; CDR3 DNA: TGTGCCAGCAGCTTAGCACAGGGAGGATACTACGAGCAGTACTTC; CDR3 protein: CASSLAQGGYYEQYF
V gene: TRBV10-3; J gene: TRBJ2-7; D gene: TRBD1; clone size: -; CDR3 DNA: TGTGCCAGCCCGAGACAGGGTGATGCTACGGAGCAGTACTTC; CDR3 protein: CASPRQGDATEQYF
V gene: TRBV25-1; J gene: TRBJ2-7; D gene: -; clone size: many; CDR3 DNA: TGTGCCAGCAGTCCCCAAAGGGGAGGACTGTACGAGCAGTACTTC; CDR3 protein: CASSPQRGGLYEQYF
V gene: TRBV7-3; J gene: TRBJ2-7; D gene: -; clone size: once; CDR3 DNA: TGTGCCAGCAGTCCAGTCCCGAGACGGAGGTACGAGCAGTACTTC; CDR3 protein: CASSPVPRRRYEQYF
V gene: TRBV24-1; J gene: TRBJ2-3; D gene: -; clone size: many; CDR3 DNA: TGTGCCACCAGTGACCCCGGTGGCACGCGAGGAGGCACAGATACGCAGTATTTT; CDR3 protein: CATSDPGGTRGGTDTQYF
V gene: TRBV10-3; J gene: TRBJ2-1; D gene: -; clone size: -; CDR3 DNA: TGTGCCATCAATGCGCCGGGCCATGAGCAGTTCTTC; CDR3 protein: CAINAPGHEQFF
V gene: TRBV7-9; J gene: TRBJ1-6; D gene: TRBD1; clone size: few; CDR3 DNA: TGTGCCACATCGGCCCAGGGGGTTTCACCCCTCCACTTT; CDR3 protein: CATSAQGVSPLHF
V gene: TRBV9; J gene: TRBJ1-1; D gene: -; clone size: many; CDR3 DNA: TGTGCCAGCAGCGTTAGACAGGAGAACACTGAAGCTTTCTTT; CDR3 protein: CASSVRQENTEAFF
V gene: TRBV7-2; J gene: TRBJ1-4; D gene: -; clone size: once; CDR3 DNA: TGTGCCAGCAGCCCCGGTACGGAAAAACAGTTTTTT; CDR3 protein: CASSPGTEKQFF
V gene: TRBV6-5; J gene: TRBJ2-3; D gene: TRBD2; clone size: -; CDR3 DNA: TGTGCCAGCAGTTTGGGGACTAGCCTCTCTCAGTATTTT; CDR3 protein: CASSLGTSLSQYF
V gene: TRBV11-1; J gene: TRBJ2-3; D gene: TRBD2; clone size: once; CDR3 DNA: TGTGCCAGCAGCCTAATAGCGGGAGGTCCCAGCACAGATACGCAGTATTTT; CDR3 protein: CASSLIAGGPSTDTQYF
V gene: TRBV7-8; J gene: TRBJ1-1; D gene: -; clone size: -; CDR3 DNA: TGTGCCAGCAGCTTGGGACGGTGGAACACTGAAGCTTTCTTT; CDR3 protein: CASSLGRWNTEAFF
V gene: TRBV7-9; J gene: TRBJ2-1; D gene: -; clone size: -; CDR3 DNA: TGTGCCAGCATGGGAAGCTCCTACAATGAGCAGTTCTTC; CDR3 protein: CASMGSSYNEQFF
V gene: TRBV7-2; J gene: TRBJ2-3; D gene: -; clone size: many; CDR3 DNA: TGTGCCAGCAGCTTAGGGCGGGACTTTAGCGGCACAGATACGCAGTATTTT; CDR3 protein: CASSLGRDFSGTDTQYF
V gene: TRBV19; J gene: TRBJ1-4; D gene: -; clone size: many; CDR3 DNA: TGTGCCAGTAGTATAGTCCCTGGTCAAGTTCCCTCAACTAATGAAAAACTGTTTTTT; CDR3 protein: CASSIVPGQVPSTNEKLFF
V gene: TRBV5-1; J gene: TRBJ2-2; D gene: -; clone size: -; CDR3 DNA: TGCGCCAGCAGCTTGGGCGGGATTAACACCGGGAAGCTGTTTTTT; CDR3 protein: CASSLGGINTGKLFF
V gene: TRBV24-1; J gene: TRBJ2-3; D gene: -; clone size: -; CDR3 DNA: TGTGCCACCAGTGATACTAGGGTTGGGGGGCTGCAGTATTTT; CDR3 protein: CATSDTRVGGLQYF
V gene: TRBV7-6; J gene: TRBJ2-5; D gene: TRBD1; clone size: -; CDR3 DNA: TGTGCCAGCAGCTTTGGACAGGGGAATAAGATCAAGGAGACCCAGTACTTC; CDR3 protein: CASSFGQGNKIKETQYF
V gene: TRBV6-2/TRBV6-3; J gene: TRBJ2-3; D gene: TRBD1; clone size: -; CDR3 DNA: TGTGCCTGCAGCCGGGACAGGATCACAGATACGCAGTATTTT; CDR3 protein: CACSRDRITDTQYF
V gene: TRBV7-2; J gene: TRBJ1-1; D gene: -; clone size: -; CDR3 DNA: TGTGCCAGCAGCCGAGGGGACCTAAGAGGGACTGAAGCTTTCTTT; CDR3 protein: CASSRGDLRGTEAFF
V gene: TRBV7-2; J gene: TRBJ1-2; D gene: -; clone size: -; CDR3 DNA: TGTGCCAGCTCCCGTGAGGGACGAGGCTACACCTTC; CDR3 protein: CASSREGRGYTF
V gene: TRBV29-1; J gene: TRBJ2-7; D gene: TRBD2; clone size: -; CDR3 DNA: TGCAGCGTTGATATGAAGCGGGGTGAGCAGTACTTC; CDR3 protein: CSVDMKRGEQYF
V gene: TRBV7-2; J gene: TRBJ1-1; D gene: TRBD1; clone size: -; CDR3 DNA: TGTGCCAGCCGGATGAGGACAGGGCACACTGAAGCTTTCTTT; CDR3 protein: CASRMRTGHTEAFF
V gene: TRBV11-1; J gene: TRBJ2-7; D gene: -; clone size: -; CDR3 DNA: TGTGCCAGCAGCCCTAGGGAAGGTCGCCTTAAGACCGCCTACGAGCAGTACTTC; CDR3 protein: CASSPREGRLKTAYEQYF
V gene: TRBV10-1; J gene: TRBJ1-4; D gene: -; clone size: -; CDR3 DNA: TGCGCCAGCAGTGAGTTCGGACAGAGTAATGAAAAACTGTTTTTT; CDR3 protein: CASSEFGQSNEKLFF
V gene: TRBV5-1; J gene: TRBJ2-3; D gene: TRBD2; clone size: many; CDR3 DNA: TGCGCCAGCAGCTACGGCGGGAGACGAGGCGTAGATACGCAGTATTTT; CDR3 protein: CASSYGGRRGVDTQYF
V gene: TRBV24-1; J gene: TRBJ1-2; D gene: -; clone size: -; CDR3 DNA: TGTGCCACCAGTGACCCCGCCGCTGGACACGATGGCTACACCTTC; CDR3 protein: CATSDPAAGHDGYTF
V gene: TRBV19; J gene: TRBJ2-5; D gene: TRBD1; clone size: -; CDR3 DNA: TGTGCCTCCGCGACAGGGGATTGGGAGACCCAGTACTTC; CDR3 protein: CASATGDWETQYF
V gene: TRBV11-1; J gene: TRBJ2-2; D gene: TRBD2; clone size: -; CDR3 DNA: TGTGCCAGCAGCTTCAGACTAGCGGCGAACACCGGGGAGCTGTTTTTT; CDR3 protein: CASSFRLAANTGELFF
V gene: TRBV7-9; J gene: TRBJ2-1; D gene: TRBD1; clone size: many; CDR3 DNA: TGTGCCAGCAGCCCCCACCCGACAGGGGGCAATGAGCAGTTCTTC; CDR3 protein: CASSPHPTGGNEQFF
V gene: TRBV10-2; J gene: TRBJ2-1; D gene: -; clone size: -; CDR3 DNA: TGCGCCAGCAGTGGTGAGATCTCCTACAATGAGCAGTTCTTC; CDR3 protein: CASSGEISYNEQFF
V gene: TRBV11-1; J gene: TRBJ2-3; D gene: -; clone size: many; CDR3 DNA: TGTGCCAGCAGCTTAGTAGGTATCTTGCAGGGGTCGCCAGATACGCAGTATTTT; CDR3 protein: CASSLVGILQGSPDTQYF